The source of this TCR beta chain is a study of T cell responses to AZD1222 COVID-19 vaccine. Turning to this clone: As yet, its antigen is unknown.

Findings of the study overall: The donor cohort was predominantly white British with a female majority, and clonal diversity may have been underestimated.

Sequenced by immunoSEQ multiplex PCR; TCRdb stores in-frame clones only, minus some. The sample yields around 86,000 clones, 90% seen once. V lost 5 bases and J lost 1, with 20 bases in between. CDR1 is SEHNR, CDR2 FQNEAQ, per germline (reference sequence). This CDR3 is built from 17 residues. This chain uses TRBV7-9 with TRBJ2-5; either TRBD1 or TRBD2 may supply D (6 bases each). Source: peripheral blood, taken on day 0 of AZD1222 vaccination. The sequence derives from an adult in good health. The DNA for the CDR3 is TGTGCCAGCAGCCCCACCCGCTGGGGGGCATCCCAAGAGACCCAGTACTTC. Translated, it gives CASSPTRWGASQETQYF.